This is a list of T cell receptor beta chains from one sample in a study of T cells in Graves' hyperthyroidism and ophthalmopathy. MiXCR, applied by TCRdb to the multiplex PCR reads, yields one record per CDR3 protein. The sample has roughly 260,000 distinct CDR3 sequences, approximately 14% seen once. Sequencing was done on a sample of blood. The receptors were gathered from a woman aged 40 to 50 with Graves' hyperthyroidism that later progressed to Graves' ophthalmopathy. CDR3s include the opening cysteine and the closing phenylalanine or tryptophan. A D gene is named only where the DNA matches it firmly. Clone size appears in some rows only: once, few, many, or a class for an expanded clone.

J gene	V gene	D gene	clone size	CDR3 DNA	CDR3 protein
TRBJ1-6	TRBV28	.	many	TGTGCCAGCAGTTTTCATTCACCCCTCCACTTT	CASSFHSPLHF
TRBJ1-3	TRBV11-2	.	many	TGTGCCAGCAGCCACCGGGACTATAACTGGGGAAACACCATATATTTT	CASSHRDYNWGNTIYF
TRBJ1-6	TRBV28	.	many	TGTGCCAGCAGCCCCGCAACACCGACTAATTCACCCCTCCACTTT	CASSPATPTNSPLHF
TRBJ2-5	TRBV27	TRBD2	many	TGTGCCAGCAGTCCTGGGACTAGCGGGATGCTCAAGAAGACCCAGTACTTC	CASSPGTSGMLKKTQYF
TRBJ2-5	TRBV18	TRBD2	many	TGTGCCAGCTCACCAAGGGACTACGGAGAGACCCAGTACTTC	CASSPRDYGETQYF
TRBJ2-3	TRBV6-1	.	many	TGTGCCAGCAGTGATTCAGTCCCCACGGGAAGGAAAGGACCCACAGATACGCAGTATTTT	CASSDSVPTGRKGPTDTQYF
TRBJ1-1	TRBV7-2	.	many	TGTGCCAGCAGCTTAGGTAAGGGCACTGAAGCTTTCTTT	CASSLGKGTEAFF
TRBJ1-1	TRBV5-1	TRBD1	many	TGCGCCAGCAGGCGACAGGGGTCGAACACTGAAGCTTTCTTT	CASRRQGSNTEAFF
TRBJ2-3	TRBV13	.	many	TGTGCCAGCAGCCCTGGGGCTAGGGGCACAGATACGCAGTATTTT	CASSPGARGTDTQYF
TRBJ2-1	TRBV12-3/TRBV12-4	TRBD2	many	TGTGCCAGCAGTCCTTCATACCTAGCGGGAACCAATGAGCAGTTCTTC	CASSPSYLAGTNEQFF
TRBJ1-3	TRBV7-9	.	few	TGTGCCAGCAGCTTAGTCTCCTCTGGAAACACCATATATTTT	CASSLVSSGNTIYF
TRBJ1-3	TRBV15	.	many	TGTGCCACCAGCAGGGGTACAGGGAGCGCTGGAAACACCATATATTTT	CATSRGTGSAGNTIYF
TRBJ2-7	TRBV13	.	many	TGTGCCAGCAGCTTAGGTGGGGCGTCAGAAGAGCAGTACTTC	CASSLGGASEEQYF
TRBJ1-2	TRBV19	.	.	TGTGCCAGTAGTCTCCGGCCTGGGCGTGTGGGCTACACCTTC	CASSLRPGRVGYTF
TRBJ2-1	TRBV11-2	TRBD2	many	TGTGCCAGCAGCTTCAACTCCAGACTAGCGGGAGGGAACAATGAGCAGTTCTTC	CASSFNSRLAGGNNEQFF
TRBJ2-1	TRBV28	TRBD1	.	TGTGCCAGCAACCCGGACAGGTCTCCCTACAATGAGCAGTTCTTC	CASNPDRSPYNEQFF
TRBJ2-7	TRBV28	.	.	TGTGCCAGCAGTTTCCTAGGGGAATCCTACGAGCAGTACTTC	CASSFLGESYEQYF
TRBJ2-6	TRBV2	.	many	TGTGCCAGCAGGATACAGGACTCTGGGGCCAACGTCCTGACTTTC	CASRIQDSGANVLTF
TRBJ1-5	TRBV28	.	many	TGTGCCAGCAGTTTGGGTAGTAAGCCCCAGCATTTT	CASSLGSKPQHF
TRBJ2-7	TRBV5-1	.	many	TGCGCCAGCAGCTTGGAGGCGGGAATTTCCTACGAGCAGTACTTC	CASSLEAGISYEQYF
TRBJ2-2	TRBV12-3/TRBV12-4	.	many	TGTGCCAGCAGAAGCAGGGACACCGGGGAGCTGTTTTTT	CASRSRDTGELFF
TRBJ1-5	TRBV28	.	.	TGTGCCAGCAGCCCGGCCCTCCTTGGCAATCAGCCCCAGCATTTT	CASSPALLGNQPQHF
TRBJ2-2	TRBV29-1	.	many	TGCAGCGCCGGCCTCACCTTTAACACCGGGGAGCTGTTTTTT	CSAGLTFNTGELFF
TRBJ2-6	TRBV20-1	TRBD1	.	TGCAGTGCGGATCGGACAGGGGGCAGTGGGGCCAACGTCCTGACTTTC	CSADRTGGSGANVLTF
TRBJ2-3	TRBV7-3	.	many	TGTGCCAGCAAAGGGACCCGAAGCACAGATACGCAGTATTTT	CASKGTRSTDTQYF
TRBJ2-1	TRBV14	TRBD2	few	TGTGCCAGCAGCCGCCGACTAGCGGGAGGGGGCAATGAGCAGTTCTTC	CASSRRLAGGGNEQFF
TRBJ2-3	TRBV30	TRBD2	many	TGTGCCTGGGAGACTAGCGGGGACACAGATACGCAGTATTTT	CAWETSGDTDTQYF
TRBJ2-7	TRBV3-1	.	few	TGTGCCAGCAGCCAAACCCAAGGACGGATGAGAGAGCAGTACTTC	CASSQTQGRMREQYF
TRBJ2-3	TRBV20-1	TRBD2	.	TGCAGTTTTACTAGCGGGAGCTACACAGATACGCAGTATTTT	CSFTSGSYTDTQYF
TRBJ2-3	TRBV7-6	TRBD2	once	TGTGCCAGCAGCTTAGCCCCGGCGGGAGAAGGCACAGATACGCAGTATTTT	CASSLAPAGEGTDTQYF
TRBJ1-3	TRBV30	TRBD1	many	TGTGCCTGCAGGACAGGGGACGCGATAAACACCATATATTTT	CACRTGDAINTIYF
TRBJ2-3	TRBV9	TRBD2	few	TGTGCCAGCAGCGAGGCCCTAGCGGGTACGCAGTATTTT	CASSEALAGTQYF
TRBJ2-3	TRBV2	TRBD2	many	TGTGCCAGCAATCCTGAGACTAGCGGGAGGTCAGATACGCAGTATTTT	CASNPETSGRSDTQYF
TRBJ2-3	TRBV15	.	many	TGTGCCACCAGGAGCACAGTGATCACAGATACGCAGTATTTT	CATRSTVITDTQYF
TRBJ1-1	TRBV30	.	many	TGTGCCTGGAGTGGAGGACAACAAGCTTTCTTT	CAWSGGQQAFF
TRBJ2-1	TRBV12-3/TRBV12-4	.	many	TGTGCCAGCAGTTTACACGGGTCGAGCTCCTACAATGAGCAGTTCTTC	CASSLHGSSSYNEQFF
TRBJ1-6	TRBV6-5	TRBD1	many	TGTGCCAGCAGTTACTCTGACAGGGCCAAGTCACCCCTCCACTTT	CASSYSDRAKSPLHF
TRBJ2-1	TRBV5-1	.	many	TGCGCCAGCAGCTTGGTACAGGCGCCCTACAATGAGCAGTTCTTC	CASSLVQAPYNEQFF
TRBJ2-1	TRBV2	.	many	TGTGCCAGCAGTGAAGGAAGGGGGGAGAATGAGCAGTTCTTC	CASSEGRGENEQFF
TRBJ2-1	TRBV28	.	many	TGTGCCAGCAGTTCAAGGCGGGCCTACAATGAGCAGTTCTTC	CASSSRRAYNEQFF
TRBJ2-7	TRBV11-2	TRBD1	many	TGTGCCAGCAGCTTAGTTGACAGGGTCTCCTACGAGCAGTACTTC	CASSLVDRVSYEQYF
TRBJ2-3	TRBV7-9	.	many	TGTGCCAGCAGCTTAGGAGGGTGGGCCTCTTCTAGCACAGATACGCAGTATTTT	CASSLGGWASSSTDTQYF
TRBJ1-3	TRBV5-5	.	many	TGTGCCAGCAGCTTGGCGGGGAACTCTGGAAACACCATATATTTT	CASSLAGNSGNTIYF
TRBJ2-3	TRBV10-1	.	many	TGCGCCAGCAGTGAAGGGGTCGTGACAGATACGCAGTATTTT	CASSEGVVTDTQYF
TRBJ2-5	TRBV15	TRBD1	.	TGTGCCACCAGCAGAGAGACAGGGAGAGCCCAGTACTTC	CATSRETGRAQYF
TRBJ2-3	TRBV20-1	TRBD1	many	TGCAGTGCTAGCTCAATGCAGGGGGCCACAGATACGCAGTATTTT	CSASSMQGATDTQYF
TRBJ2-1	TRBV7-3	TRBD1	many	TGTGCCAGCAGCTTAGACAGGGAATTACTCAATGAGCAGTTCTTC	CASSLDRELLNEQFF
TRBJ2-3	TRBV5-1	.	many	TGCGCCAGCAGCTTGGGTTTCGGGCAGGGCAAACCCGGTGTTGCAGATACGCAGTATTTT	CASSLGFGQGKPGVADTQYF
TRBJ2-7	TRBV13	.	.	TGTGCCAGCAGCTTAGTACAGCTCGAGCAGTACTTC	CASSLVQLEQYF
TRBJ2-7	TRBV2	TRBD2	many	TGTGCCAGCAGACGATCTAGCGGGCAGGGTGACGAGCAGTACTTC	CASRRSSGQGDEQYF
TRBJ2-1	TRBV4-1	TRBD2	.	TGCGCCAGCAGCCAAGCTCCTCTAGCGGGGATCGATGAGCAGTTCTTC	CASSQAPLAGIDEQFF
TRBJ2-2	TRBV3-1	.	.	TGTGCCAGCAGGCGAAGTGGGCCCGGGGAGCTGTTTTTT	CASRRSGPGELFF
TRBJ1-2	TRBV12-3/TRBV12-4	TRBD1	many	TGTGCCAGCAGCTTCCATGACAGGGAAAACTATGGCTACACCTTC	CASSFHDRENYGYTF
TRBJ2-5	TRBV28	.	many	TGTGCCAGCCGGACAATCCAAGAGACCCAGTACTTC	CASRTIQETQYF
TRBJ1-6	TRBV6-1	.	many	TGTGCCAGCAGATATGGACAGCGTAATTCACCCCTCCACTTT	CASRYGQRNSPLHF
TRBJ2-3	TRBV6-1	.	many	TGTGCCAGCAGTTCCTATTTTGGTCGCACAGATACGCAGTATTTT	CASSSYFGRTDTQYF
TRBJ1-5	TRBV6-1	.	many	TGTGCCAGCAGTCGCGACCGAGGGGATGGTCGGCCCCAGCATTTT	CASSRDRGDGRPQHF
TRBJ2-1	TRBV29-1	TRBD2	many	TGCAGCGCCGCGGGGCTAGCGGGAGGGAAAATCCTGTACAATGAGCAGTTCTTC	CSAAGLAGGKILYNEQFF
TRBJ2-7	TRBV9	.	many	TGTGCCAGCAGCTACCGGGACGAATCATACGAGCAGTACTTC	CASSYRDESYEQYF
TRBJ2-5	TRBV2	TRBD2	many	TGTGCCAGCAGTGTCCTAGCGGGAGAAGTGGGGCTCCAAGAGACCCAGTACTTC	CASSVLAGEVGLQETQYF